Below are 8 T cell receptor beta chains sequenced from a single sample in a study of T-cell reconstitution after alpha-beta-depleted transplantation in children. The TCRbeta library was prepared with unique molecular identifiers. TCRdb re-derived calls from the PCR reads in MiXCR, one entry per CDR3 protein. The sample carries 610,000 or so distinct CDR3 sequences, over 20% recorded once. The sequencing used PBMCs, collected before TCRalphabeta/CD19-depleted stem cell transplant. These receptors were obtained from a boy under two years old with Wiskott-Aldrich syndrome, due to receive a stem cell transplant.

There are a few counts of this clonotype. The missing conserved phenylalanine or tryptophan at the end of this CDR3 makes a read error likely. V usage is TRBV5-1 and J usage is TRBJ2-7, with 9 bases lining up with TRBD2. The germline V gene has CDR1 SGHRS and CDR2 YFSETQ. This CDR3 is built from 15 residues. The ends lost 2 bases at V and 7 bases at J; junction bases unmatched: 10. CDR3 sequence: CASSFDVAGVGEQYL. The DNA of the CDR3 is TGCGCCAGCAGCTTTGACGTAGCGGGAGTAGGTGAGCAGTACCTC.

This clonotype was counted between two and nine times. The chain has TRBV20-1 and TRBJ1-6; tentatively, D is TRBD1 (5 bases). The V and J ends lost 3 bases and 0 bases respectively, with 12 bases between them. Germline CDR1 and CDR2: DFQATT and SNEGSKA (reference sequence). This CDR3 is built from 16 residues. The CDR3 sequence is CSARARVISYNSPLHF. The DNA of the CDR3 is TGCAGTGCTAGGGCCAGGGTGATCTCCTATAATTCACCCCTCCACTTT.

This clonotype came up a few times. The chain joins TRBV20-1 to TRBJ2-2; possible D gene TRBD1, 6 bases. The V and J ends lost 2 bases and 2 bases respectively, with 9 bases between them. Germline values: CDR1 DFQATT, CDR2 SNEGSKA (reference sequence). The CDR3 totals 14 residues. CDR3 nucleotides: TGCAGTGCTAGAAGGACAGCTAACACCGGGGAGCTGTTTTTT. This gives the protein CSARRTANTGELFF.

This clonotype has just a few counts. The genes are TRBV7-8 and TRBJ1-1; no definite D call. This CDR3 has 14 residues. Trimming stripped 1 base from V and 11 bases from J, with 17 bases between. The germline gives CDR1 SGHVS, CDR2 FQNEAQ. The CDR3 reads CASSLDVSVRQAFF. CDR3 nucleotides: TGTGCCAGCAGCTTAGATGTTTCCGTCCGGCAGGCTTTCTTT.

The rearrangement links TRBV25-1 to TRBJ2-3; TRBD1 matches 8 bases. The trim removed 4 bases at V and 4 bases at J, leaving 7 bases unmatched. Germline CDR1 is MGHDK and CDR2 is SYGVNS. The CDR3 length is 15 residues. The CDR3 DNA sequence: TGTGCCAGCAGTGTGACAGGGGATGGAGCAGATACGCAGTATTTT. Amino acids: CASSVTGDGADTQYF.

This clonotype came up many times. The chain is built from TRBV5-1 and TRBJ1-4, with a weak D call TRBD1 (6 bases). The V end was cut by 0 bases, the J end by 2 bases, with 8 bases between. The length of the CDR3 is 15 residues. CDR1 is SGHRS and CDR2 is YFSETQ in the germline V gene. This CDR3 is CASSLVGATNEKLFF. In DNA, the CDR3 is TGCGCCAGCAGCTTGGTGGGGGCGACTAATGAAAAACTGTTTTTT.

In this sample, this clonotype turned up a few times. The chain joins TRBV7-3 to TRBJ2-6; no reliable D call. This CDR3 is built from 15 residues. CDR1 and CDR2 from the germline V gene are SGHTA and FQGTGA. The germline V and J ends were trimmed by 5 bases and 2 bases, with 10 bases remaining between them. The CDR3 loop reads CASSGDIAGANVLTF. The DNA for the CDR3 is TGTGCCAGCAGCGGAGACATAGCTGGGGCCAACGTCCTGACTTTC. The full variable domain, in which reference TRBV7-3 and TRBJ2-6 provide the parts outside the CDR3, is GAGVSQTPSNKVTEKGKYVELRCDPISGHTALYWYRQSLGQGPEFLIYFQGTGAADDSGLPNDRFFAVRPEGSVSTLKIQRTERGDSAVYLCASSGDIAGANVLTFGAGSRLTVL.

The V and J genes are TRBV20-1 and TRBJ2-3; D is unclear. V was clipped by 5 bases and J by 3 bases, with 9 bases between them. This CDR3 has 12 residues. Germline CDR1 reads DFQATT; CDR2 reads SNEGSKA (reference sequence). The CDR3 spells CSADPETDTQYF. The CDR3 coding sequence is TGCAGTGCTGACCCCGAGACAGATACGCAGTATTTT.